These 20 T cell receptor beta chains were sequenced from one sample in a study of early T cells in non-severe SARS-CoV-2 infection. Each CDR3 protein gets one entry after TCRdb re-called the 5' RACE reads with MiXCR. The repertoire includes 40,000 to 60,000 distinct CDR3 sequences, roughly 6.5% of them detected once, and approximately 2.8% sits in the top ten. The source material was whole blood, sampled at baseline. These TCRs come from an adult who was a healthcare worker with PCR-confirmed SARS-CoV-2 infection or an uninfected control (not recorded which).

This clonotype was seen many times. V gene TRBV6-2 or TRBV6-3 combines with J gene TRBJ2-2; D possibly uses TRBD1 or TRBD2 (5 bases each). CDR1 MNHEY and CDR2 SVGEGT come from the germline V gene. Trimming took 5 bases from V and 4 from J, leaving 14 bases between them. The CDR3 spans 15 residues. CDR3 sequence reads: CASSNPGTVTGELFF. The DNA for the CDR3 is TGTGCCAGCAGTAACCCCGGGACCGTCACCGGGGAGCTGTTTTTT.

This chain connects TRBV6-4 to TRBJ2-3, with D possibly TRBD2 on 5 matching bases. The CDR3 is made up of 15 amino acids. The germline V gene has CDR1 MRHNA and CDR2 SNTAGT. Trimming pared 4 bases from V and 5 bases from J, leaving 16 bases between. The DNA of the CDR3 is TGTGCCAGCAGTGCCAACTCGGGGAGCGGAGATACGCAGTATTTT. It encodes CASSANSGSGDTQYF.

This clonotype has at least ten counts. The chain uses TRBV4-2 and TRBJ2-7, with D possibly matching TRBD2 (7 bases). The germline V gene encodes CDR1 LGHNA and CDR2 YNFKEQ. Deletions cut 0 bases from V and 2 bases from J, with 14 bases between. This CDR3 comprises 16 residues. CDR3 sequence (DNA): TGTGCCAGCAGCCAAGATGCCGCGGGGGCCCCCTACGAGCAGTACTTC. As protein: CASSQDAAGAPYEQYF.

The chain combines TRBV21-1 with TRBJ1-4. TRBV21-1 is a pseudogene. The CDR3 loop spans 18 amino acids. In DNA, the CDR3 is TGTGCCAGCAGCAAAGCCCCCCCAGCGGGGACTTTTAATGAAAAACTGTTTTTT. This translates into CASSKAPPAGTFNEKLFF.

This clonotype showed up many times. The chain's CDR3 is CASGLQGKATEAFF. CDR3 nucleotide sequence: TGTGCTAGTGGGCTACAGGGGAAAGCCACTGAAGCTTTCTTT. J is TRBJ1-1 and V is TRBV12-5; TRBD1 agrees at 7 bases. This CDR3 has 14 residues. Germline V lookup: CDR1 LGHNT, CDR2 FRNRAP. Trimming cost V 6 bases and J 4 bases; bases outside gene matches: 8.

This clonotype was seen more than once but under ten times. The chain employs TRBV6-1 and TRBJ2-7, with 9 bases fitting TRBD1. The CDR3 length is 15 residues. With 7 bases clipped from V and 2 bases from J, the junction kept 9 bases outside the gene matches. Germline V gene sequence: CDR1 MNHNS, CDR2 SASEGT. The DNA of the CDR3 is TGTGCCAGCACCCCGTGGGGGACAGGGACCTACGAGCAGTACTTC. Its translation: CASTPWGTGTYEQYF.

This clonotype was observed at least ten times. This rearrangement joins TRBV7-2 to TRBJ2-3; 8 positions match TRBD1. The CDR3 runs 14 residues. J gave up 1 base and V 5 bases, and 2 bases lay outside the gene matches. The germline V gene encodes CDR1 SGHTA and CDR2 FQGNSA. The CDR3 DNA reads TGTGCCAGCAGCCTGACAGGGGGCACAGATACGCAGTATTTT. Translated: CASSLTGGTDTQYF.

A few counts support this clonotype. The chain carries TRBV7-2 and TRBJ1-6; no definite D call. This CDR3 has 16 residues. Trimming took off 0 bases at V and 4 bases at J, with 10 bases between the two ends. Per germline, CDR1 SGHTA and CDR2 FQGNSA. The CDR3: CASSLASAVYNSPLHF. The CDR3 nucleotides are TGTGCCAGCAGCTTAGCGTCGGCAGTTTATAATTCACCCCTCCACTTT. The variable domain in full, with the rest retrieved from reference TRBV7-2 and TRBJ1-6, is GAGVSQSPSNKVTEKGKDVELRCDPISGHTALYWYRQSLGQGLEFLIYFQGNSAPDKSGLPSDRFSAERTGGSVSTLTIQRTQQEDSAVYLCASSLASAVYNSPLHFGNGTRLTVT.

Many counts were recorded for this clonotype. J is TRBJ2-5 and V is TRBV7-9, with 7 nucleotides matching TRBD1. CDR3 length: 14 amino acids. The germline gives CDR1 SEHNR, CDR2 FQNEAQ (reference sequence). J lost 1 base, V lost 4 bases, and 3 bases had no gene match. CDR3 coding DNA: TGTGCCAGCAGCTCGGGACAGCTCCAAGAGACCCAGTACTTC. Translated: CASSSGQLQETQYF.

This clonotype was detected many times. The chain has TRBV11-3 and TRBJ1-1; D not resolved. Germline V gives CDR1 SGHNT, CDR2 YENEEA. The V and J ends lost 1 base and 6 bases respectively, with 12 bases between them. The CDR3 spans 14 residues. CDR3 bases: TGTGCCAGCAGCTTAGGGACCATCGGGGCTGAAGCTTTCTTT. Residues: CASSLGTIGAEAFF.

This clonotype has a count of ten or more. This rearrangement joins TRBV11-2 to TRBJ2-3; 7 nucleotides align to TRBD1. Trimming removed 1 base from V and 2 bases from J; junction bases left unmatched: 3. Per germline, CDR1 SGHAT and CDR2 FQNNGV. The CDR3 totals 15 residues. CDR3 sequence: CASSLVGQTTDTQYF. The DNA for the CDR3 is TGTGCCAGCAGCTTAGTGGGACAGACCACAGATACGCAGTATTTT.

V usage is TRBV11-3 and J usage is TRBJ2-1; TRBD2 aligns across 14 bases. V dropped 4 bases and J dropped 0; count of bases not matched to a gene: 11. The CDR3 runs to 20 residues. In germline, CDR1 is SGHNT, CDR2 YENEEA. As DNA, the CDR3 is TGTGCCAGCAGCTCACCCGGGACTAGCGGGGGTTCGAGCTCCTACAATGAGCAGTTCTTC. Encoded protein: CASSSPGTSGGSSSYNEQFF.

The chain employs TRBV21-1 and TRBJ2-7. TRBV21-1 is recorded as a pseudogene. The CDR3 extends over 14 amino acids. CDR3 sequence reads: CASSKGEKSYEQYF. The CDR3 DNA reads TGTGCCAGCAGCAAAGGGGAAAAGTCCTACGAGCAGTACTTC.

This clonotype was counted a few times. The V call is TRBV6-2 or TRBV6-3, the J call TRBJ1-1, with D unclear. V was cut by 2 bases and J by 4 bases, with 2 bases left in between. The CDR3 sequence is 11 residues long. The germline V gene encodes CDR1 MNHEY and CDR2 SVGEGT. CDR3: CASSYSTEAFF. CDR3 bases: TGTGCCAGCAGTTACAGCACTGAAGCTTTCTTT.

This clonotype occurred a few times. The chain combines TRBV6-2 or TRBV6-3 with TRBJ2-7; D possibly matches TRBD1 or TRBD2 (6 bases each). The germline gives CDR1 MNHEY, CDR2 SVGEGT. The ends were cut back, 9 bases at V and 3 bases at J, with 12 bases in the middle. The CDR3 consists of 12 residues. CDR3 sequence (DNA): TGTGCCAGTAAGGGGGGCAACTACGAGCAGTACTTC. This codes for CASKGGNYEQYF.

This clonotype was counted between two and nine times. The chain employs TRBV6-2 or TRBV6-3 and TRBJ1-5; no definite D call. V lost 2 bases, J lost 2 bases, and 4 bases lay in between. In germline, CDR1 is MNHEY, CDR2 SVGEGT. This CDR3 contains 13 residues. CDR3 protein: CASSYMGNQPQHF. Written as DNA, the CDR3 is TGTGCCAGCAGTTACATGGGCAATCAGCCCCAGCATTTT.

This clonotype has just a few counts. The chain recombines TRBV18 with TRBJ1-2; TRBD1 aligns across 8 bases. The junction had 8 bases not matched to a gene; V was cut back by 2 bases and J by 3 bases. The CDR3 extends over 16 amino acids. CDR1 and CDR2 from the germline V gene are KGHSH and LQKENI. The CDR3 loop reads CASSPSGQGPDYGYTF. Here the CDR3 DNA reads TGTGCCAGCTCACCAAGTGGACAGGGCCCTGACTATGGCTACACCTTC.

This clonotype was detected ten times or more. The J gene is TRBJ2-5, the V gene TRBV5-8; D unresolved. Trimming pared 0 bases from V and 0 bases from J, leaving 9 bases between. From germline, CDR1 is SGHTS and CDR2 YDEGEE. There are 15 residues in the CDR3. The CDR3 bases are TGTGCCAGCAGCTTGGCCAGTCAGTACCAAGAGACCCAGTACTTC. Its translation is CASSLASQYQETQYF.

At least ten counts were recorded for this clonotype. This chain joins TRBV12-3 or TRBV12-4 and TRBJ1-6, with 8 nucleotides matching TRBD1. CDR3 length: 16 residues. V shed 6 bases and J 3 bases; nucleotides not matched to a gene: 7. CDR3 nucleotides: TGTGCCAGCAGATTACAGGGGGTGTTCTATAATTCACCCCTCCACTTT. Encoded protein: CASRLQGVFYNSPLHF.

This clonotype was recorded at least ten times. The chain is built from TRBV12-3 or TRBV12-4 and TRBJ1-3, with D uncertain. The ends were cut back, 8 bases at V and 0 bases at J, with 11 bases in the middle. The CDR3 totals 14 residues. For the CDR3, the DNA is TGTGCCAGCGAACTCGGTCGCTCTGGAAACACCATATATTTT. This codes for CASELGRSGNTIYF.